The next 31 T cell receptor beta chains were all read from a single sample in a study of T cell responses to AZD1222 COVID-19 vaccine. Assay used: immunoSEQ multiplex PCR; TCRdb lists only in-frame clones, some missing. Among 150,000 or so clones listed, 91% were seen once. Sequencing was performed on peripheral blood, taken on day 0 of AZD1222 vaccination. The receptors shown here come from an adult in good health.

V is TRBV5-4 and J is TRBJ2-1; D remains unclear. V lost 0 bases, J lost 2 bases, and 3 bases lay in between. CDR1 and CDR2 from the germline V gene are SGHNT and YYREEE (reference sequence). The CDR3 consists of 13 residues. The CDR3 DNA reads TGTGCCAGCAGCTTGGGGCCCTACAATGAGCAGTTCTTC. It translates to CASSLGPYNEQFF.

This chain joins TRBV7-8 and TRBJ2-6; TRBD1 is a possible D gene (6 bases). Germline CDR1 reads SGHVS; CDR2 reads FQNEAQ. This CDR3 comprises 18 residues. V was shortened by 5 bases and J by 0 bases, with 17 bases between the two germline ends. The CDR3 spells CASSPLGTPISGANVLTF. The CDR3, as DNA: TGTGCCAGCAGCCCACTGGGGACACCGATCTCTGGGGCCAACGTCCTGACTTTC.

The chain carries TRBV25-1 and TRBJ2-7; D unresolved. This CDR3 has 14 amino acids. The germline gives CDR1 MGHDK, CDR2 SYGVNS. V lost 4 bases and J lost 0, with 10 bases in between. The CDR3 DNA follows: TGTGCCAGCAGTGCGGTTTCGAGCTCCTACGAGCAGTACTTC. This translates into CASSAVSSSYEQYF.

The chain is built from TRBV5-1 and TRBJ1-2; no firm D call. CDR3 size: 14 residues. Trimming took 0 bases from V and 7 from J, leaving 13 bases between them. CDR1 SGHRS and CDR2 YFSETQ come from the germline V gene. The CDR3: CASSLGGTLGGYTF. The CDR3 nucleotides read TGCGCCAGCAGCTTGGGTGGCACCTTGGGTGGCTACACCTTC.

The chain uses TRBV18 and TRBJ1-5, with 7 bases identical to TRBD1. V shed 3 bases and J 3 bases; nucleotides not matched to a gene: 11. The CDR3 length is 17 residues. Per germline, CDR1 KGHSH and CDR2 LQKENI. The CDR3 DNA reads TGTGCCAGCTCACCTACTGCCCGGGACAGAGCCAATCAGCCCCAGCATTTT. Translating gives CASSPTARDRANQPQHF.

The chain is built from TRBV6-5 and TRBJ2-1; 10 bases are a match to TRBD2. Looked up from germline, CDR1 is MNHEY and CDR2 is SVGAGI. After removal of 5 bases from V and 6 bases from J, the junction contained 4 bases not matched to a gene. The CDR3 is 14 residues long. DNA for the CDR3: TGTGCCAGCAGTCGAGCGGGAGGGGTCAATGAGCAGTTCTTC. This translates into CASSRAGGVNEQFF.

The chain employs TRBV13 and TRBJ1-2; tentative D call: TRBD1 (5 bases). From germline, CDR1 is PRHDT and CDR2 FYEKMQ (reference sequence). Trimming removed 0 bases at V and 7 bases at J, with 18 bases between. The length of the CDR3 is 16 residues. The CDR3 DNA reads TGTGCCAGCAGCTTAGGCGGGACGCAAGGTCACGGTGGCTACACCTTC. This encodes CASSLGGTQGHGGYTF.

This chain's CDR3 is CASRGQGHGYTF. The DNA of the CDR3 is TGTGCCAGCAGGGGACAGGGCCATGGCTACACCTTC. The chain combines TRBV6-5 with TRBJ1-2; 9 nucleotides line up with TRBD1. The J segment lost 6 bases and the V segment lost 6 bases, leaving 2 bases of the junction unmatched. The CDR3 extends over 12 amino acids. Germline CDR1 is MNHEY and CDR2 is SVGAGI.

V usage is TRBV7-9 and J usage is TRBJ1-1; D is unresolved. CDR3 size: 14 residues. Trimming stripped 2 bases from V and 0 bases from J, with 7 bases between. Per the germline V gene, CDR1 is SEHNR and CDR2 is FQNEAQ (reference sequence). The CDR3 is CASSLTGMNTEAFF. The CDR3 nucleotides read TGTGCCAGCAGCTTAACCGGGATGAACACTGAAGCTTTCTTT.

This chain joins TRBV27 and TRBJ1-5; TRBD1 might be the D (6 bases). The CDR3 is 14 amino acids. CDR1 is MNHEY and CDR2 is SMNVEV in the germline V gene (reference sequence). The V and J ends lost 9 bases and 7 bases respectively, with 19 bases between them. This CDR3 reads CASSRAGEGQPQHF. The DNA for the CDR3 is TGTGCCAGTTCTCGGGCAGGGGAAGGACAGCCCCAGCATTTT.

This clone showed up just once. This rearrangement joins TRBV11-2 to TRBJ2-1; TRBD1 aligns across 9 bases. J lost 3 bases, V lost 4 bases, and 4 bases had no gene match. CDR1 and CDR2 (germline): SGHAT, FQNNGV. This CDR3 is 15 amino acids long. The CDR3 is CASSYTGGLYNEQFF. CDR3 in DNA: TGTGCCAGCAGCTACACAGGGGGCCTCTACAATGAGCAGTTCTTC.

The chain combines TRBV12-3 or TRBV12-4 with TRBJ2-2; maybe TRBD1 (5 bases). V was shortened by 10 bases and J by 5 bases, with 14 bases between the two germline ends. There are 13 residues in the CDR3. The CDR3 region has the DNA TGTGCCATTAAGGGTAGGGGAACCGGGGAGCTGTTTTTT. This translates into CAIKGRGTGELFF.

The chain is built from TRBV10-1 and TRBJ2-1, with D unclear. The CDR3 runs to 15 residues. The germline V gene has CDR1 WNHNN and CDR2 SYGVQD (reference sequence). V was clipped by 8 bases and J by 6 bases, with 20 bases between them. The DNA of the CDR3 is TGCGCCAGCGCCCAAGGGCGGTTTTATATCAATGAGCAGTTCTTC. Translation: CASAQGRFYINEQFF.

The V call is TRBV14, the J call TRBJ1-1; D gene unclear. CDR3 length: 13 residues. Germline V gives CDR1 SGHDN, CDR2 FVKESK. V gave up 4 bases and J gave up 6 bases, with 12 bases separating them. The CDR3, as DNA: TGTGCCAGCAGCCGTTTGGAGGGAGCTGAAGCTTTCTTT. It is translated as CASSRLEGAEAFF.

The chain recombines TRBV11-3 with TRBJ2-4, with D uncertain. The CDR3 length is 14 residues. Looked up from germline, CDR1 is SGHNT and CDR2 is YENEEA. Trimming pared 0 bases from V and 9 bases from J, leaving 12 bases between. The CDR3 reads CASSLETAFAIQYF. The CDR3 DNA reads TGTGCCAGCAGCTTAGAGACGGCATTCGCCATTCAGTACTTC.

This chain uses TRBV27 with TRBJ1-6; D uncertain. The CDR3 contains 17 residues. V gave up 3 bases and J gave up 4 bases, with 16 bases separating them. Germline V lookup: CDR1 MNHEY, CDR2 SMNVEV (reference sequence). CDR3 region: CASSLSFSWGYNSPLHF. The CDR3 DNA sequence: TGTGCCAGCAGTTTGTCGTTTTCGTGGGGATATAATTCACCCCTCCACTTT.

The J gene is TRBJ2-5, the V gene TRBV7-2, with a possible D match to TRBD1 (7 bases). Germline CDR1 and CDR2: SGHTA and FQGNSA. V lost 4 bases and J lost 7, with 13 bases in between. CDR3 length equals 13 residues. CDR3: CASSYPEGATQYF. CDR3 bases: TGTGCCAGCAGCTACCCGGAGGGGGCGACCCAGTACTTC.

This clone appeared a single time. V usage is TRBV12-3 or TRBV12-4 and J usage is TRBJ1-6; the D is unclear. Trimming left V 3 bases short and J 13 bases short, with 10 bases between. The CDR3 runs to 12 residues. CDR3 loop: CASSLAGSPLHF. CDR3 DNA sequence: TGTGCCAGCAGTTTGGCCGGGTCGCCCCTCCACTTT.

The genes are TRBV27 and TRBJ2-5; 9 bases fit TRBD2. The CDR3 is 17 amino acids. The trim removed 2 bases at V and 1 base at J, leaving 8 bases unmatched. Germline assignment: CDR1 MNHEY and CDR2 SMNVEV (reference sequence). The CDR3 DNA reads TGTGCCAGCAGTTTACTTGGGACTAGCAAACTCCAAGAGACCCAGTACTTC. It specifies CASSLLGTSKLQETQYF.

This rearrangement joins TRBV21-1 to TRBJ2-3; the table's TRBD2 call for D was not verified on the DNA. TRBV21-1 counts as a pseudogene. The CDR3 contains 17 residues. CDR3 sequence (DNA): TGTGCCAGCAGCCCCCGGGGGGGGCCCTTTTGTACAGATACGCAGTATTTT. As protein: CASSPRGGPFCTDTQYF.

The chain uses TRBV27 and TRBJ1-2; no definite D call. The CDR3 consists of 14 residues. Per the germline V gene, CDR1 is MNHEY and CDR2 is SMNVEV (reference sequence). The germline V and J ends were trimmed by 0 bases and 7 bases, with 12 bases remaining between them. CDR3 bases: TGTGCCAGCAGTTTATCGATGGGTCCGTCTGGCTACACCTTC. It encodes CASSLSMGPSGYTF.

This rearrangement joins TRBV5-6 to TRBJ2-1, with 10 bases aligning to TRBD2. Germline-derived CDR1 and CDR2 are SGHDT and YYEEEE. With 0 bases clipped from V and 3 bases from J, the junction kept 3 bases outside the gene matches. The CDR3 runs to 16 residues. Here the CDR3 reads CASSLVVAGGYNEQFF. The CDR3 nucleotides are TGTGCCAGCAGCTTGGTTGTAGCGGGGGGCTACAATGAGCAGTTCTTC.

This chain uses TRBV5-1 with TRBJ2-3; 7 nucleotides match TRBD2. Germline values: CDR1 SGHRS, CDR2 YFSETQ. Trimming at V came to 1 base and at J to 1 base, leaving 0 bases not matched to a gene. CDR3 length: 14 amino acids. The CDR3 coding sequence is TGCGCCAGCAGCTTGACTAGCGGCACAGATACGCAGTATTTT. Amino acids: CASSLTSGTDTQYF.

This clone occurred once. The chain recombines TRBV7-6 with TRBJ2-2, with D possibly matching TRBD1 (5 bases). This CDR3 is 16 amino acids long. The V end lost 5 bases, the J end lost 2 bases, and 15 bases lay between the germline ends. Germline CDR1 and CDR2: SGHVS and FNYEAQ. CDR3 in amino acids: CASSLPFQGNTGELFF. CDR3 DNA sequence: TGTGCCAGCAGCCTCCCATTCCAGGGAAACACCGGGGAGCTGTTTTTT.

V and J are TRBV5-6 and TRBJ2-2, with no clear D. Germline V gene lookup returns CDR1 SGHDT and CDR2 YYEEEE. This CDR3 has 15 residues. V lost 2 bases and J 8 bases, leaving 16 bases between the germline ends. The CDR3 reads CASSFGPGTPGELFF. The DNA of the CDR3 is TGTGCCAGCAGCTTCGGCCCAGGAACACCGGGGGAGCTGTTTTTT.

Only a few counts were recorded for this clone. J is TRBJ1-2 and V is TRBV29-1; D remains ambiguous. The CDR3 is 11 amino acids. Germline lookup yields CDR1 SQVTM and CDR2 ANQGSEA. Between the trimmed V and J ends, which lost 4 bases and 2 bases, there was a span of 5 bases. CDR3 protein: CSVGGNYGYTF. The CDR3 nucleotides are TGCAGCGTTGGCGGCAACTATGGCTACACCTTC.

The genes are TRBV7-2 and TRBJ2-1; no clear D gene. Trimming pared 5 bases from V and 0 bases from J, leaving 11 bases between. CDR3 length equals 15 residues. Germline values: CDR1 SGHTA, CDR2 FQGNSA. In DNA form, the CDR3 reads TGTGCCAGCAGCCTGACTCCTAGCTCCTACAATGAGCAGTTCTTC. This translates into CASSLTPSSYNEQFF.

About this clone itself: Its ends do not fully match the called genes, so a read error is possible. Other DNA sequences from this sample encode an identical CDR3 as well. V and J are TRBV19 and TRBJ2-5; no clear D gene. Germline-derived CDR1 and CDR2 are LNHDA and SQIVND (reference sequence). There are 11 residues in the CDR3. CDR3 residues: CASSIEETQYF. CDR3 DNA sequence: TGTGCCAGTAGTATTGAAGAAACCCAGTACTTC.

The chain uses TRBV19 and TRBJ2-7, with 9 bases identical to TRBD1. CDR3 length: 14 residues. With 7 bases clipped from V and 5 bases from J, the junction kept 9 bases outside the gene matches. Germline V gene sequence: CDR1 LNHDA, CDR2 SQIVND (reference sequence). The CDR3 DNA sequence: TGTGCCAGTACCCCCGGGACAGGGCGACACGAGCAGTACTTC. Its translation: CASTPGTGRHEQYF.

This rearrangement joins TRBV7-9 to TRBJ2-4; 11 nucleotides align to TRBD2. V lost 0 bases, J lost 1 base, and 8 bases stayed unmatched. Germline-derived CDR1 and CDR2 are SEHNR and FQNEAQ (reference sequence). The CDR3 contains 19 residues. The CDR3 DNA sequence: TGTGCCAGCAGCTTAGCGCTGGCTAGCGGGAGGACCGCCAAAAACATTCAGTACTTC. Protein product: CASSLALASGRTAKNIQYF.

The CDR3 region has the DNA TGTGCCAGCAGTGAGACTAGGGGGGGCGATGAGCAGTTCTTC. Residues: CASSETRGGDEQFF. This chain uses TRBV27 with TRBJ2-1, with D possibly matching TRBD2 (7 bases). The V and J ends lost 5 bases and 8 bases respectively, with 16 bases between them. The CDR3 runs to 14 residues. Germline CDR1 and CDR2: MNHEY and SMNVEV (reference sequence).